The rows below give T cell receptor beta chains drawn from one sample of a study of cytotoxic CD8 clonotypes in ibrutinib-treated CLL. Profiled with immunoSEQ multiplex PCR; TCRdb holds only in-frame clones, not every one. The sample includes about 160,000 clones, 70% to 90% of them seen just once. The specimen was PBMCs, collected at disease progression, from a patient treated with ibrutinib. The source of these receptors is a human donor with chronic lymphocytic leukemia. Each CDR3 is given with its conserved first and last residue. D genes are given only for firm matches. Size is omitted from some rows. Given values are once, few, many or a class for expanded clones.

J gene	D gene	V gene	clone size	CDR3 DNA	CDR3 protein
TRBJ2-7	NA	TRBV27	few	TGTGCCAGCAGTTTCCAGGGCCACGAGCAGTACTTC	CASSFQGHEQYF
TRBJ1-5	NA	TRBV6-5	NA	TGTGCCAGCAGGACGGGGGGCCAGCCCCAGCATTTT	CASRTGGQPQHF
TRBJ2-1	TRBD1	TRBV15	once	TGTGCCACCAGCCGGGACAGGGGGTTTTACAATGAGCAGTTCTTC	CATSRDRGFYNEQFF
TRBJ1-3	NA	TRBV19	few	TGTGCCAGTAGTATAGCGCGGTTTGGAGGAAACACCATATATTTT	CASSIARFGGNTIYF
TRBJ1-2	NA	TRBV10-2	NA	TGCGCCAGCAGTGAGTTTCTATATGGCTACACCTTC	CASSEFLYGYTF
TRBJ2-6	NA	TRBV7-3	NA	TGTGCCAGCAGCTCACAGGGCTTAGGGGCCAACGTCCTGACTTTC	CASSSQGLGANVLTF
TRBJ2-1	TRBD2	TRBV18	NA	TGTGCCAGCTCACCACGGCGGGAGGGCCGCAATGAGCAGTTCTTC	CASSPRREGRNEQFF
TRBJ1-1	NA	TRBV21-1	NA	TGTGCCAGCAGCGCTCGGACAGAAGTAACTGAAGCTTTCTTT	CASSARTEVTEAFF
TRBJ2-3	NA	TRBV13	NA	TGTGCCAGCAGCTTAGGCTCAGGGGCAGATACGCAGTATTTT	CASSLGSGADTQYF
TRBJ2-2	TRBD1	TRBV29-1	NA	TGCAGCGTTCTTCGGACAGGGGCCGGGGAGCTGTTTTTT	CSVLRTGAGELFF
TRBJ1-1	TRBD1	TRBV28	NA	TGTGCCAGCAGCTATAAGACAGGGGTTACTGAAGCTTTCTTT	CASSYKTGVTEAFF
TRBJ2-5	TRBD2	TRBV5-1	NA	TGCGCCAGCAGCCCGACTAGCGGGGGAGCCCCAATGACCCAGTACTTC	CASSPTSGGAPMTQYF
TRBJ2-3	NA	TRBV27	NA	TGTGCCAGCACCAACCTAAGCCGCACAGATACGCAGTATTTT	CASTNLSRTDTQYF
TRBJ1-2	NA	TRBV30	NA	TGTGCCTGGAGTGATACAGGGAAATATGGCTACACCTTC	CAWSDTGKYGYTF
TRBJ1-5	NA	TRBV23-1	NA	TGCGCCAGCAGTCAATCACCCCAGGGCCACAATCAGCCCCAGCATTTT	CASSQSPQGHNQPQHF
TRBJ2-5	NA	TRBV5-1	NA	TGCGCCAGCAGCGTCTCCCCGGGGACTTTTCCTATCCTCCCAGAGACCCAGTACTTC	CASSVSPGTFPILPETQYF
TRBJ2-2	NA	TRBV7-2	few	TGTGCCAGCAGCGTCGACAACACCGGGGAGCTGTTTTTT	CASSVDNTGELFF
TRBJ1-5	NA	TRBV19	NA	TGTGCCAGTAGTATGCGGGGGCCTCCTAATCAGCCCCAGCATTTT	CASSMRGPPNQPQHF
TRBJ1-1	TRBD1	TRBV28	NA	TGTGCCAGCAGTTTAGGGGACAGGGAGAACACTGAAGCTTTCTTT	CASSLGDRENTEAFF
TRBJ2-2	NA	TRBV25-1	NA	TGTGCCAGCAGTGGCCAGGGGGGGGGCACCGGGGAGCTGTTTTTT	CASSGQGGGTGELFF
TRBJ2-5	NA	TRBV4-1	NA	TGCGCCAGCAGCCCCTTCGTCACCCGGGAGACCCAGTACTTC	CASSPFVTRETQYF
TRBJ2-7	TRBD2	TRBV19	NA	TGTGCCAGCGGGGGGACTAGCGGGAACGGCGAGCAGTACTTC	CASGGTSGNGEQYF
TRBJ1-2	TRBD1	TRBV29-1	NA	TGCAGCGTAACCGGGACAGGCCCCTATGGCTACACCTTC	CSVTGTGPYGYTF
TRBJ2-7	TRBD1	TRBV30	NA	TGTGCCTGGAGTCGGGACAGCGGATCCTACGAGCAGTACTTC	CAWSRDSGSYEQYF
TRBJ2-7	NA	TRBV2	once	TGTGCCAGCAGTGACCCACAGGGGCCTCCGGTGGGAGGGAGCGATCTAGTGTCCTACGAGCAGTACTTC	CASSDPQGPPVGGSDLVSYEQYF
TRBJ2-3	NA	TRBV27	NA	TGTGCCAGCAGTTTTAGGCAGCCCACAGATACGCAGTATTTT	CASSFRQPTDTQYF
TRBJ1-2	NA	TRBV7-3	NA	TGTGCCAGCAGCCCGACAGGAAACTATGGCTACACCTTC	CASSPTGNYGYTF
TRBJ1-4	NA	TRBV6-1	NA	TGTGCCAGCAGTGAACCTTACTCCGGAGAAAAACTGTTTTTT	CASSEPYSGEKLFF
TRBJ1-1	TRBD1	TRBV11-2	NA	TGTGCCAGCAGCTTCCGGGACAGGGGAGAAGCTTTCTTT	CASSFRDRGEAFF
TRBJ2-6	TRBD1	TRBV5-1	NA	TGCGCCAGCAGTGAATACGGACAGGGCTCTGGGGCCAACGTCCTGACTTTC	CASSEYGQGSGANVLTF
TRBJ1-3	TRBD1	TRBV19	NA	TGTGCCAGTAGTGAAACAGGGGGCTATTCGTCTGGAAACACCATATATTTT	CASSETGGYSSGNTIYF
TRBJ2-7	NA	TRBV4-3	NA	TGCGCCAGCTCGCGAGACCTATCCTACGAGCAGTACTTC	CASSRDLSYEQYF
TRBJ2-5	NA	TRBV28	NA	TGTGCCAGCAGTTTTGAGAACTCACCGAAGGGGGGGCTCTTCTGGAAGCAAGAGACCCAGTACTTC	CASSFENSPKGGLFWKQETQYF
TRBJ2-7	NA	TRBV5-5	NA	TGTGCCAGCAGCGGTGCGGGGGAGCAGTACTTC	CASSGAGEQYF
TRBJ2-1	TRBD2	TRBV7-2	NA	TGTGCCAGCAGCTTCCCCGGGACTAGCGGGTCCCTCTACAATGAGCAGTTCTTC	CASSFPGTSGSLYNEQFF
TRBJ2-6	NA	TRBV10-2	NA	TGCGCCAGCAGTGAGGGTGGGGTCGGTTTGTCTGGGGCCAACGTCCTGACTTTC	CASSEGGVGLSGANVLTF
TRBJ2-5	TRBD1	TRBV6-6	NA	TGTGCCAGCAGCCCGACAGGGGGCGCTGGGGAGACCCAGTACTTC	CASSPTGGAGETQYF
TRBJ1-3	NA	TRBV5-1	NA	TGCGCCAGCAGCTTGGGCACCATCTCTGGAAACACCATATATTTT	CASSLGTISGNTIYF
TRBJ1-1	TRBD1	TRBV7-8	NA	TGTGCCAGCAGCTTCTTGACAGGGGCGAACACTGAAGCTTTCTTT	CASSFLTGANTEAFF
TRBJ2-2	TRBD2	TRBV29-1	once	TGCAGCGTTGAAGAGTTGGCTAGCGGGAGTTCCGGGGAGCTGTTTTTT	CSVEELASGSSGELFF
TRBJ2-5	TRBD2	TRBV7-9	NA	TGTGCCAGCAGCTCACAGGCCGGGAGGCACAATGCAGAGACCCAGTACTTC	CASSSQAGRHNAETQYF
TRBJ2-7	TRBD1	TRBV2	NA	TGTGCCAGCAGCACAGGGGGCGAGCAGTACTTC	CASSTGGEQYF